This TCR beta chain was captured in a study of CXCR3-negative and CXCR3-positive naive CD8 T cells. With regard to this clonotype: The target antigen is unknown.

The CDR3 length is 18 residues. Germline CDR1 and CDR2: SEHNR and FQNEAQ (reference sequence). Study-wide results and caveats: Relative to memory CD8+ cells, whose diversity was much lower, both naive subsets had comparably high diversity. Compared with CXCR3-negative naive cells, CXCR3-positive naive cells showed more hydrophobic TRB CDR3s.

The libraries of TRB cDNA were prepared using 5' RACE with UMI labels. Reprocessing the 5' RACE reads, TCRdb reports a single entry for every CDR3 protein and omits DNA. There are about 58,000 distinct CDR3 sequences in the sample, with approximately 0.43% held by the top ten. This rearrangement joins TRBV7-9 to TRBJ2-7; lacking DNA, the TRBD1 call made by TCRdb goes unchecked. The source is a human donor in good health. Some clones in this sample may be carry-over from other donors' samples. The specimen was naive CXCR3- CD8+ T cells from blood. Stated subset: CD45RO-CCR7+CD27+CD95- naive CD8+ T cells lacking CXCR3 (TNR3-). The CDR3 is CASSLMTGKTKSSYEQYF.